This TCR beta chain was identified during a study of early T cells in non-severe SARS-CoV-2 infection. Study background: From unsorted whole blood, bulk RNA was sequenced, and the chains remained unpaired.

Germline V gene lookup returns CDR1 MGHDK and CDR2 SYGVNS. V was pared by 6 bases and J by 5 bases, with 8 bases between. The CDR3 totals 12 residues. Individual cDNA molecules carried attached unique molecular identifiers. TCRdb redid the calling of the 5' RACE reads with MiXCR, one entry per CDR3 protein. The sample has tens of thousands of distinct CDR3 sequences, over 8.5% seen once. The V call is TRBV25-1, the J call TRBJ2-1; D gene ambiguous. Input material: whole blood. The receptor was derived from an adult who was a healthcare worker with PCR-confirmed SARS-CoV-2 infection or an uninfected control (not recorded which). The CDR3: CASRARNNEQFF. CDR3 nucleotides: TGTGCCAGCAGGGCCAGGAACAATGAGCAGTTCTTC.